This T cell receptor (beta chain) was recorded in a study of T-cell reconstitution after alpha-beta-depleted transplantation in children. Study results and limitations: A year had passed since transplant, and T-cell counts and diversity by then came mostly from newly produced T cells.

The TCRbeta library incorporated unique molecular identifiers. TCRdb used MiXCR to reprocess the PCR reads, holding one entry per CDR3 protein. The table records under 250,000 distinct CDR3 sequences, 20% to 30% of them present only once. The V gene's germline CDR1 is MNHEY and CDR2 SVGAGI. With 2 bases clipped from V and 2 bases from J, the junction kept 4 bases outside the gene matches. The length of the CDR3 is 15 residues. This clonotype has more than one count but fewer than ten. Its cognate antigen is unknown. This material consisted of PBMCs, mostly from graft donor cells, taken 360 days after TCRalphabeta/CD19-depleted stem cell transplant. The receptor's source is a female patient aged 2-9 years who had a stem cell transplant for congenital amegakaryocytic thrombocytopenia, so the T cells may come from the graft donor. The chain uses TRBV6-5 and TRBJ2-7; 9 bases match TRBD1. CDR3 in amino acids: CASSYPRDRAYEQYF. Written as DNA, the CDR3 is TGTGCCAGCAGTTACCCCCGGGACAGGGCCTACGAGCAGTACTTC.